This T cell receptor beta chain was profiled in a study of blood T cell repertoires in COVID-19. Study-level information: Specimens from acute and convalescent COVID-19 originated in the United States, Italy and Spain.

Original analysis: Quantification of nucleated cells was approximated via reference gene primer amplification. Some clones are missing from TCRdb's copy, which holds only in-frame ones; the method was immunoSEQ multiplex PCR. Clonal size and the V and J genes are those of that table, whereas D and trimming came from the DNA. The repertoire has about 270,000 clones, roughly nine tenths of them found once; the top ten carry approximately 3%. Participants had their cohort set by participant-reported clinical history. CDR3 size: 17 residues. Germline V lookup: CDR1 ENHRY, CDR2 SYGVKD. Losses at the gene ends were 0 bases for V and 0 bases for J; bases not matched to a gene: 7.

The receptor's source is a woman in her 50s who had recovered from COVID-19. The rearrangement uses TRBV10-3 and TRBJ2-7, with 8 bases aligning to TRBD2. Source material: PBMCs or T cells enriched from blood (not recorded which). CDR3 nucleotides: TGTGCCATCAGTGAGTCGGGTAGCGGGACTACCTCCTACGAGCAGTACTTC. Translation gives CAISESGSGTTSYEQYF.